This TCR beta chain came from a study of radiotherapy plus CTLA-4 blockade in lung cancer. Study context: Objective responses were observed in 15% to 20% of patients, and disease control was achieved by 30% to 40%. General observations from the study: Expansion in blood of tumor-derived TCR clones was seen after radiotherapy plus ipilimumab.

Trimming removed 4 bases from V and 5 bases from J, with 14 bases in between. The CDR3 is 14 residues long. Per germline, CDR1 MGHDK and CDR2 SYGVNS. Participants had chemo-refractory metastatic non-small-cell lung cancer and were treated with focal radiation plus ipilimumab CTLA-4 blockade. This clone turned up a few times. What it binds is unknown. Sequenced by immunoSEQ multiplex PCR; TCRdb stores in-frame clones only, minus some. The top ten hold roughly 23% of the sample, which has approximately 80,000 clones, around 76% seen once. This material consisted of peripheral blood, taken from a patient treated with radiotherapy plus ipilimumab. J is TRBJ2-5 and V is TRBV25-1; tentatively, D is TRBD2 (5 bases). This TCR derives from a human donor with non-small cell lung cancer whose response to radiotherapy plus ipilimumab could not be evaluated. Some clones in this sample may be carry-over from other donors' samples. The CDR3 region has the DNA TGTGCCAGCAGTGTACACGGGTCGGGGGAGACCCAGTACTTC. Its translation: CASSVHGSGETQYF.